These 25 T cell receptor beta chains were sequenced from one sample in a study of shared clonotypes between healthy human individuals. Profiling relied on immunoSEQ multiplex PCR, and the TCRdb table lists in-frame clones only, not all of them. The sample contains 2 million to 2.5 million clones, approximately 95% of which appear only once. Input material: naive CD4+ T cells sorted from blood. Documented subset: CD45RA+ positively selected. These receptors were taken from a man in his late teens or twenties in good health.

The chain joins TRBV28 to TRBJ2-1; D possibly corresponds to TRBD2 (6 bases). The V end lost 5 bases, the J end lost 6 bases, and 20 bases lay between the germline ends. The germline V gene encodes CDR1 MDHEN and CDR2 SYDVKM. The CDR3 has 16 residues. Written as DNA, the CDR3 is TGTGCCAGCAGTCTACGACTAGGGAAGTTCGGCAATGAGCAGTTCTTC. Translating gives CASSLRLGKFGNEQFF.

The chain combines TRBV27 with TRBJ2-7; 8 positions agree with TRBD2. The CDR3 loop spans 13 amino acids. Germline values: CDR1 MNHEY, CDR2 SMNVEV (reference sequence). Germline trimming cut 7 bases from V and 7 bases from J; bases unmatched to any gene: 9. The CDR3 region has the DNA TGTGCCAGCAAAGTGAAGCGGGAGTGGGAGCAGTACTTC. Translation gives CASKVKREWEQYF.

This chain links TRBV5-8 with TRBJ1-5; tentative D call: TRBD1 (5 bases). There are 15 residues in the CDR3. Germline CDR1 reads SGHTS; CDR2 reads YDEGEE. V dropped 1 base and J dropped 9 bases, with 17 bases sitting between them. The CDR3 DNA follows: TGTGCCAGCAGCTTGACAGGACCCCTCGGGCGGCCCCAGCATTTT. Protein: CASSLTGPLGRPQHF.

The V gene is TRBV28, the J gene TRBJ1-1, with a weak D call TRBD1 (5 bases). V was trimmed by 1 base and J by 4 bases, leaving 7 bases between them. Germline V gene data show CDR1 as MDHEN and CDR2 as SYDVKM. This CDR3 contains 13 residues. Here the CDR3 DNA reads TGTGCCAGCAGTTTATTGCAGGGCACTGAAGCTTTCTTT. As protein: CASSLLQGTEAFF.

This chain uses TRBV18 with TRBJ1-1; 8 bases map to TRBD1. The V segment lost 3 bases and the J segment 3 bases; nucleotides outside the gene matches: 6. The CDR3 contains 15 residues. The germline gives CDR1 KGHSH, CDR2 LQKENI. CDR3 loop: CASSPTTGAYTEAFF. Here the CDR3 DNA reads TGTGCCAGCTCACCGACGACAGGGGCGTACACTGAAGCTTTCTTT. Based on the CDR3 plus reference TRBV18 and TRBJ1-1, the full variable domain is NAGVMQNPRHLVRRRGQEARLRCSPMKGHSHVYWYRQLPEEGLKFMVYLQKENIIDESGMPKERFSAEFPKEGPSILRIQQVVRGDSAAYFCASSPTTGAYTEAFFGQGTRLTVV.

The V call is TRBV6-6, the J call TRBJ1-4, with 7 bases that match TRBD1. The CDR3 consists of 14 residues. The germline CDR1 and CDR2 sequences are MNHNY and SVGAGI (reference sequence). V shed 6 bases and J 7 bases; nucleotides not matched to a gene: 8. The CDR3: CASRQAQGGEKLFF. As DNA, the CDR3 is TGTGCCAGCAGGCAAGCCCAGGGGGGTGAAAAACTGTTTTTT.

The chain employs TRBV28 and TRBJ1-2; TRBD1 matches at 7 bases. There are 15 residues in the CDR3. Germline-derived CDR1 and CDR2 are MDHEN and SYDVKM. With V trimmed by 5 bases and J by 0 bases, 6 bases remained unmatched. The CDR3 sequence: CASSRQGGPNYGYTF. DNA for the CDR3: TGTGCCAGCAGTCGACAGGGAGGCCCTAACTATGGCTACACCTTC.

This chain joins TRBV2 and TRBJ2-2; a possible D gene is TRBD1 (5 bases). The germline V gene encodes CDR1 SNHLY and CDR2 FYNNEI. The CDR3 is 13 residues long. V shed 6 bases and J shed 4 bases, with 9 bases lying between them. The CDR3 loop reads CASRGLLTGELFF. CDR3 nucleotides: TGTGCCAGCAGGGGGCTCCTCACCGGGGAGCTGTTTTTT.

This chain connects TRBV30 to TRBJ1-1; D unresolved. Trimming took off 2 bases at V and 0 bases at J, with 19 bases between the two ends. Looked up from germline, CDR1 is GTSNPN and CDR2 is SVGIG (reference sequence). The CDR3 totals 17 residues. CDR3: CAWSLSSIRFMNTEAFF. DNA of the CDR3: TGTGCCTGGAGTTTGTCAAGTATCCGCTTTATGAACACTGAAGCTTTCTTT.

This chain uses TRBV5-4 with TRBJ2-7, with D perhaps matching TRBD2 (6 bases). The CDR3 covers 14 residues. CDR1 is SGHNT, CDR2 YYREEE, per germline (reference sequence). With 4 bases removed from V and 9 bases from J, the gap between germline ends came to 20 bases. Here the CDR3 reads CASSPGSPQSRQYF. CDR3 nucleotides: TGTGCCAGCAGCCCCGGGAGCCCCCAATCTAGGCAGTACTTC.

The gene calls are TRBV6-5 and TRBJ1-1; D gene uncertain. Trimming shortened V by 4 bases and J by 3 bases, and 9 bases separated the two germline ends. This CDR3 has 13 amino acids. In germline, CDR1 is MNHEY, CDR2 SVGAGI. The CDR3 loop is CASSSILDTEAFF. CDR3 sequence (DNA): TGTGCCAGCAGTTCAATTTTGGACACTGAAGCTTTCTTT.

This clone came up once. This chain links TRBV21-1 with TRBJ2-7. TRBV21-1 is a recognized pseudogene. The CDR3 runs to 12 residues. The CDR3 nucleotides are TGTGCCAGCACGGCGCCTGGGTACGAGCAGTACTTC. Protein: CASTAPGYEQYF.

The chain employs TRBV7-6 and TRBJ1-4; D might be TRBD1 (5 bases). The germline CDR1 and CDR2 sequences are SGHVS and FNYEAQ. CDR3 size: 14 residues. With 3 bases removed from V and 7 bases from J, the gap between germline ends came to 12 bases. This chain's CDR3 is CASSFGGGGEKLFF. The CDR3 DNA reads as TGTGCCAGCAGCTTTGGCGGGGGAGGTGAAAAACTGTTTTTT.

The chain couples TRBV6-1 to TRBJ2-7; weak D call: TRBD1 (6 bases). V was pared by 4 bases and J by 3 bases, with 13 bases between. Germline V gene lookup returns CDR1 MNHNS and CDR2 SASEGT. There are 14 residues in the CDR3. The CDR3 reads CASSVQGYGYEQYF. The CDR3 DNA sequence: TGTGCCAGCAGTGTACAGGGTTACGGCTACGAGCAGTACTTC.

The genes are TRBV18 and TRBJ1-6; D is possibly TRBD1 (6 bases). V was shortened by 3 bases and J by 7 bases, with 13 bases between the two germline ends. Germline V gene data show CDR1 as KGHSH and CDR2 as LQKENI. CDR3 length: 15 amino acids. CDR3 in amino acids: CASSPQGPTNSPLHF. CDR3 sequence (DNA): TGTGCCAGCTCACCGCAGGGGCCCACCAATTCACCCCTCCACTTT.

The chain links TRBV25-1 to TRBJ2-5; 8 bases map to TRBD1. CDR3 length: 15 amino acids. Trimming took 5 bases from V and 5 from J; bases not matched to a gene: 10. Germline-derived CDR1 and CDR2 are MGHDK and SYGVNS. This CDR3 is CASSSRRGRGETQYF. DNA of the CDR3: TGTGCCAGCAGTTCCCGCAGGGGGCGCGGCGAGACCCAGTACTTC.

This chain uses TRBV6-1 with TRBJ2-5, with TRBD1 identical over 8 bases. Per germline, CDR1 MNHNS and CDR2 SASEGT. CDR3 size: 14 residues. Germline trimming cut 7 bases from V and 5 bases from J; bases unmatched to any gene: 9. The CDR3 sequence is CASMPGQVWETQYF. The DNA for the CDR3 is TGTGCCAGCATGCCGGGACAGGTTTGGGAGACCCAGTACTTC.

V is TRBV27 and J is TRBJ2-6, with 7 bases aligning to TRBD1. The CDR3 is 16 residues long. The germline CDR1 and CDR2 sequences are MNHEY and SMNVEV (reference sequence). The trim removed 6 bases at V and 0 bases at J, leaving 5 bases unmatched. CDR3 in amino acids: CASSRQGLSGANVLTF. The CDR3 DNA reads TGTGCCAGCAGCCGACAGGGCCTCTCTGGGGCCAACGTCCTGACTTTC. Full variable domain (remainder filled in from reference TRBV27 and TRBJ2-6): EAQVTQNPRYLITVTGKKLTVTCSQNMNHEYMSWYRQDPGLGLRQIYYSMNVEVTDKGDVPEGYKVSRKEKRNFPLILESPSPNQTSLYFCASSRQGLSGANVLTFGAGSRLTVL.

The genes are TRBV4-3 and TRBJ1-1, with D possibly TRBD1 on 5 matching bases. V was trimmed by 0 bases and J by 2 bases, leaving 10 bases between them. CDR1 and CDR2 (germline): LGHNA, YSLEER. This CDR3 contains 15 residues. In nucleotides, the CDR3 is TGCGCCAGCAGCCAAGACCCAGGGATTAACACTGAAGCTTTCTTT. Its protein product is CASSQDPGINTEAFF.

The J gene is TRBJ2-7, the V gene TRBV5-4; D unresolved. The germline CDR1 and CDR2 sequences are SGHNT and YYREEE (reference sequence). Trimming stripped 2 bases from V and 2 bases from J, with 5 bases between. This CDR3 is built from 12 residues. The CDR3 sequence: CASSFRTYEQYF. In nucleotides, the CDR3 is TGTGCCAGCAGCTTCAGAACCTACGAGCAGTACTTC.

In nucleotides, the CDR3 is TGCGCCAGCAGCCCCATAAGCGTTATGAACACTGAAGCTTTCTTT. Protein sequence: CASSPISVMNTEAFF. V usage is TRBV5-1 and J usage is TRBJ1-1; D gene uncertain. This CDR3 spans 15 amino acids. Germline CDR1 is SGHRS and CDR2 is YFSETQ. The ends were cut back, 4 bases at V and 0 bases at J, with 13 bases in the middle.

The CDR3 loop is CASNADRGHGGELFF. CDR3 sequence (DNA): TGCGCCAGCAACGCAGACAGGGGCCATGGCGGGGAGCTGTTTTTT. This rearrangement joins TRBV5-1 to TRBJ2-2; TRBD1 aligns across 8 bases. Germline-derived CDR1 and CDR2 are SGHRS and YFSETQ. J gave up 7 bases and V 6 bases, and 11 bases lay outside the gene matches. The CDR3 is 15 amino acids.

This clone was detected only a few times. V and J are TRBV2 and TRBJ2-5; 9 bases are a match to TRBD1. Near its end, the DNA agrees better with TRBJ2-7, so the J call may be wrong. The CDR3 totals 14 residues. The germline gives CDR1 SNHLY, CDR2 FYNNEI. In DNA form, the CDR3 reads TGTGCCAGCAGAGCCGGGACAGGGTCCTACGAGCAGTACTTC. This codes for CASRAGTGSYEQYF.

The CDR3: CASSSWSDQPQHF. CDR3 bases: TGTGCCAGCAGCTCGTGGAGCGATCAGCCCCAGCATTTT. The V and J genes are TRBV7-2 and TRBJ1-5; D gene unclear. The CDR3 is made up of 13 amino acids. CDR1 is SGHTA, CDR2 FQGNSA, per germline. V lost 4 bases and J lost 5, with 9 bases in between.

Comments on this clone: Within the sample, other DNA sequences also encode this same CDR3. This chain links TRBV27 with TRBJ1-1; D ambiguous. CDR3 length equals 13 residues. Germline V lookup: CDR1 MNHEY, CDR2 SMNVEV (reference sequence). V was clipped by 5 bases and J by 2 bases, with 9 bases between them. As DNA, the CDR3 is TGTGCCAGCAGTCTGTCCCCAAACACTGAAGCTTTCTTT. Its translation is CASSLSPNTEAFF.